The sequence of this T cell receptor beta chain was determined in a study of graft-versus-host responses after intestinal transplantation. Study details: Multivisceral, liver-intestinal, or isolated intestinal transplants were performed in recipients. Every recipient underwent anti-thymocyte globulin induction, then tacrolimus and steroids for about three years.

V shed 3 bases, J shed 6 bases, and the junction held 13 bases outside the gene matches. From germline, CDR1 is MGHRA and CDR2 YSYEKL. The CDR3 loop spans 16 amino acids. On this clone itself: Antigen: not known.

Notes on the study in general: There were GvH clones found in recipient marrow, and some of them appeared first in ileum or blood.

Data came from immunoSEQ multiplex PCR; TCRdb stores just in-frame clones and leaves some out. The sample has roughly 29,000 clones; more than 85% are singletons. The material was PBMCs, obtained 66 days after intestinal transplant. V and J are TRBV4-1 and TRBJ2-7; TRBD1 matches 8 bases. This TCR came from a human patient who received an intestinal transplant, so some T cells may come from the graft donor. CDR3 coding DNA: TGCGCCAGCAGCCAGGTACGCGGGACAGGAATGGGCGAGCAGTACTTC. Translation: CASSQVRGTGMGEQYF.